This T cell receptor beta chain was retrieved from a study of blood T cell repertoires in COVID-19 (dated by TCRdb to about 2020). About the full investigation: Recovered participants in ImmuneRACE Cohort 3 were defined as having two consecutive negative NP/OP PCR tests, clearance from a healthcare professional, or resolution of symptoms. The collaborator samples originated in the United States, Italy and Spain and spanned the acute and convalescent phases of COVID-19. The material from the prospective study consisted of cDNA or gDNA derived from T cells, B-cell-depleted T cells, or PBMCs. Where available, HLA class I and class II types were taken from metadata supplied by the sample provider and were not determined by assay-based typing. The dataset comprised deeply sampled blood TCRbeta repertoires from subjects exposed to, actively infected with, or recovered from COVID-19. The repertoires were released in a freely available public database meant as a resource for research on the immune response to SARS-CoV-2. The sample metadata nearly always contained a de-identified subject ID, COVID-19 status, age in years and sex. Samples were obtained from the ongoing ImmuneRACE study (first 160 participants) and from about 1,300 subjects provided by 6 global collaborators.

General findings and caveats noted by the study authors: The amount of clinical and demographic metadata varied by source and participant and was provided uncurated.

CDR3 length: 14 amino acids, cysteine to phenylalanine. Kept here is only the CDR3 DNA, which spans 42 bases and is read in frame from base 1. Per the germline V gene (reference sequence), SGHNT is the CDR1 and YYREEE is the CDR2. Unmatched junction bases come to 6, with V trimmed by 2 bases and J by 5 bases. TCRbeta CDR3 regions were amplified from genomic DNA using the immunoSEQ Assay, a bias-controlled multiplex PCR. The original methods were these. The number of nucleated cells in each sample was estimated from the amplification of reference gene primers within the assay. To quantify the absolute abundance of each unique TCRbeta CDR3 rearrangement, sequence reads were collapsed and filtered. For each sample, productive Simpson clonality was calculated as the square root of Simpson's diversity index across productive rearrangements. In its TCRdb copy, this immuneACCESS table keeps in-frame sequences only and misses some clones. Where compared with another copy, unresolved V genes explain less than half of these, and the others have no known cause. For V, J and clone size, that table is used; D and trimming come from the DNA. The sample data list approximately 210,000 clones, and about nine tenths of these were observed just once. Around 7% of the sample belongs to the ten largest clones.

Notes on this clone: Its antigen remains unidentified. The input lacks base qualities; no much larger clone sits a single base away.

Participants in the prospective study were enrolled through a virtual design, were aged about 18 to 100 years, and lived in fewer than 30 United States geographic areas. Cohort assignment in the prospective study relied on participant-reported clinical history from a screening survey and a study questionnaire. Each participant in the prospective study had whole blood, serum and a nasopharyngeal or oropharyngeal swab collected by mobile phlebotomists. Over a 2-month period, participants in the prospective study had the option of providing additional blood draws and questionnaires. Blood samples from the prospective study were shipped frozen or at room temperature prior to DNA extraction.

The receptor chain draws on TRBV5-4 and TRBJ2-7, with TRBD1 identical over 8 junction bases. Sequencing was carried out using PBMCs or T cells enriched from blood (not recorded which). This receptor was taken from a man aged 30-40 years in a cohort exposed to, infected with or recovered from COVID-19 (not recorded which). The encoded CDR3 is CASSFQGAKDEQYF. In nucleotides, the sequence is TGTGCCAGCAGCTTCCAGGGGGCCAAAGACGAGCAGTACTTC.